This is a list of T cell receptor beta chains from one sample in a study of CD8 T cells in ankylosing spondylitis. TCRdb independently ran MiXCR on the 5' RACE reads; one entry per CDR3 protein. The sample contains approximately 540,000 distinct CDR3 sequences, approximately 12% of which appear only once. Sequenced input: blood, either unsorted or a sorted T cell fraction (not recorded which). All receptors come from a male donor with ankylosing spondylitis. Each CDR3 is given with its conserved first and last residue. A D gene is named only where the DNA matches it firmly. Only part of the rows carry a size: once, few, many, or a class if the clone is expanded.

j_gene: TRBJ2-3; d_gene: TRBD2; abundance: few; v_gene: TRBV3-1; CDR3aa: CASSQSGSSDTQYF; CDR3nt: TGTGCCAGCAGCCAAAGCGGGAGTTCAGATACGCAGTATTTT
j_gene: TRBJ2-7; d_gene: TRBD2; abundance: many; v_gene: TRBV12-3/TRBV12-4; CDR3aa: CASSLAGVGEQYF; CDR3nt: TGTGCCAGCAGCTTGGCGGGAGTGGGAGAGCAGTACTTC
j_gene: TRBJ2-1; d_gene: .; abundance: many; v_gene: TRBV7-9; CDR3aa: CASNTVGSSYNEQFF; CDR3nt: TGTGCCAGCAACACCGTCGGGAGCTCCTACAATGAGCAGTTCTTC
j_gene: TRBJ1-1; d_gene: .; abundance: .; v_gene: TRBV20-1; CDR3aa: CSARDTGKDQAFF; CDR3nt: TGCAGTGCTAGAGATACAGGGAAAGACCAAGCTTTCTTT
j_gene: TRBJ2-1; d_gene: .; abundance: .; v_gene: TRBV29-1; CDR3aa: CSVTVTAYNEQFF; CDR3nt: TGCAGCGTCACAGTGACAGCCTACAATGAGCAGTTCTTC
j_gene: TRBJ2-3; d_gene: TRBD2; abundance: few; v_gene: TRBV20-1; CDR3aa: CSARRLAGGPGTDTQYF; CDR3nt: TGCAGTGCTCGCCGACTAGCGGGAGGGCCCGGCACAGATACGCAGTATTTT
j_gene: TRBJ2-1; d_gene: TRBD2; abundance: .; v_gene: TRBV5-1; CDR3aa: CASSPNGGRGGEQFF; CDR3nt: TGCGCCAGCAGCCCTAACGGCGGGAGGGGTGGTGAGCAGTTCTTC
j_gene: TRBJ1-5; d_gene: TRBD1; abundance: many; v_gene: TRBV20-1; CDR3aa: CSAPTGDTQHF; CDR3nt: TGCAGTGCCCCGACAGGGGATACCCAGCATTTT
j_gene: TRBJ2-1; d_gene: .; abundance: few; v_gene: TRBV24-1; CDR3aa: CATSDRGQPTYNEQFF; CDR3nt: TGTGCCACCAGTGATCGCGGACAACCGACCTACAATGAGCAGTTCTTC
j_gene: TRBJ1-1; d_gene: .; abundance: few; v_gene: TRBV28; CDR3aa: CASSPGARVNTEAFF; CDR3nt: TGTGCCAGCAGTCCAGGAGCAAGGGTGAACACTGAAGCTTTCTTT